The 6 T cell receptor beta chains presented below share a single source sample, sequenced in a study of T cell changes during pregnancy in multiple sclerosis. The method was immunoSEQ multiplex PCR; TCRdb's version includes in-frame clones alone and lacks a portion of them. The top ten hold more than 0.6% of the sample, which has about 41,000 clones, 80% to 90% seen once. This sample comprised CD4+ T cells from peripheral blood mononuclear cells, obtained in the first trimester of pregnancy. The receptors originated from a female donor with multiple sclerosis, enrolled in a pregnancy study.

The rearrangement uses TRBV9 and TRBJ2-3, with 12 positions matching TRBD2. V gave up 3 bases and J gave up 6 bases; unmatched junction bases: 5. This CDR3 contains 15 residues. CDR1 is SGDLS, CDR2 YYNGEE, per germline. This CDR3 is CASSGRTSGIDTQYF. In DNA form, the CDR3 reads TGTGCCAGCAGCGGGCGGACTAGCGGGATTGATACGCAGTATTTT.

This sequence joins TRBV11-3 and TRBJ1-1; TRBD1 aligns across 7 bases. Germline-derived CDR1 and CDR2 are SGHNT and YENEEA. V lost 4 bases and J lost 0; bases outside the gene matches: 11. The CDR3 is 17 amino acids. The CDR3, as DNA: TGTGCCAGCAGCTACGAGGCAACAGGGGCACTGAACACTGAAGCTTTCTTT. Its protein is CASSYEATGALNTEAFF.

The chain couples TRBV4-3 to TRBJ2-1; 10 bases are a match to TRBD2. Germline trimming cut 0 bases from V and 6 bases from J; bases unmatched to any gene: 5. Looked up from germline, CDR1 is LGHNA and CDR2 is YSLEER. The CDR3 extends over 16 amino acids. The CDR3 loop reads CASSQDRASGSNEQFF. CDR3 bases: TGCGCCAGCAGCCAAGATAGGGCTAGCGGGAGCAATGAGCAGTTCTTC.

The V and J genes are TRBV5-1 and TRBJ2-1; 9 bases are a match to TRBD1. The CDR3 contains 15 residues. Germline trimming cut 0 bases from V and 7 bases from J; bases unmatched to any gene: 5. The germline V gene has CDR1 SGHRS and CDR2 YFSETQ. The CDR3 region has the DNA TGCGCCAGCAGCTTGGCCTGGGGACAGGGTAATGAGCAGTTCTTC. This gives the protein CASSLAWGQGNEQFF.

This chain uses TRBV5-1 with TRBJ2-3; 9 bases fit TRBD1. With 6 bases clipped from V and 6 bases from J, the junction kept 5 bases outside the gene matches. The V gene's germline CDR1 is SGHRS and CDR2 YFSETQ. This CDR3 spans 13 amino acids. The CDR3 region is CASTTGGYDTQYF. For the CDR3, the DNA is TGCGCCAGCACGACAGGGGGGTACGATACGCAGTATTTT.

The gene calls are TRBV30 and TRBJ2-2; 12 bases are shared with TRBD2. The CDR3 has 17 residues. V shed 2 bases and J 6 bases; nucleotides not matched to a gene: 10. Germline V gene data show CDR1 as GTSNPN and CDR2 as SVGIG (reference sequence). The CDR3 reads CAWSSRTSGIRPGELFF. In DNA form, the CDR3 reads TGTGCCTGGAGTTCCCGGACTAGCGGGATTAGACCCGGGGAGCTGTTTTTT.